Reported below is one T cell receptor (beta chain). Its specificity is not known. Other DNA sequences of this sample code for an identical CDR3. Trimming pared 4 bases from V and 3 bases from J, leaving 14 bases between. CDR1 SGHRS and CDR2 YFSETQ come from the germline V gene. There are 14 residues in the CDR3. These data are taken from a study of persistence of HIV-infected CD4 T cells. Overlapping HIV-1 Gag 15-mer peptides at around 0.91 ug per peptide per mL were used. CD40L-negative CD69-negative CD45RO-high memory CD4+ T cells were sorted as populations depleted of antigen-responding cells. The immunoSEQ assay was version 4, run in survey mode. Method: immunoSEQ multiplex PCR; TCRdb's copy keeps in-frame clones and lacks some. The data contain 30,000 to 35,000 clones, around four fifths of them singletons.

This TCR came from an adult woman with HIV who was CMV-seropositive. Source: CD4+ T cells sorted from PBMCs after 18-hour stimulation, taken from a patient who received antiretroviral therapy. The genes are TRBV5-1 and TRBJ2-7; weak D call: TRBD1 (6 bases). CDR3 sequence: CASSADTGYYEQYF. The CDR3 DNA reads as TGCGCCAGCAGCGCCGATACAGGGTACTACGAGCAGTACTTC.